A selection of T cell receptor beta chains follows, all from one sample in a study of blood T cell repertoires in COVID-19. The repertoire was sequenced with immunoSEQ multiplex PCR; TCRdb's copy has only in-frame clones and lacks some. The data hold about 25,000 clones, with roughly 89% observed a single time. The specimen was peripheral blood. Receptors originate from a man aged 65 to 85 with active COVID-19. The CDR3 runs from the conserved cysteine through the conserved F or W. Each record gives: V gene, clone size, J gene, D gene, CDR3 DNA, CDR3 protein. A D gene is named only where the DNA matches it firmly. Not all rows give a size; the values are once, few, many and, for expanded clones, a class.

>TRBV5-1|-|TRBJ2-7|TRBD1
TGCGCCAGCAGCTTGGTAGGGACAGGACGCCACGAGCAGTACTTC
CASSLVGTGRHEQYF
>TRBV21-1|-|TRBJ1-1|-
TGTGCCAGCAGACCCACTCTCTCGATGAACACTGAAGCTTTCTTT
CASRPTLSMNTEAFF
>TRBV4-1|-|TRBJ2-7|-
TGCGCCAGCAGCCAAGAGGGCAGGGCGTACGAGCAGTACTTC
CASSQEGRAYEQYF
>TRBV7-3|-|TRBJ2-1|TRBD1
TGTGCCAGCAGCTTAAAGCCCCGGGACAGGGGTTACAATGAGCAGTTCTTC
CASSLKPRDRGYNEQFF
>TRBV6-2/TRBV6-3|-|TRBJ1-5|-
TGTGCCAGCAGTTATTGGAGGGGTCGGGAGGGTGGTCAGCCCCAGCATTTT
CASSYWRGREGGQPQHF
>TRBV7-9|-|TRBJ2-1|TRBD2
TGTGCCAGCAGCAAAGATTTCCTAGCGGGGGTGGAGCAGTTCTTC
CASSKDFLAGVEQFF
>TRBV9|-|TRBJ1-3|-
TGTGCCAGCAGCACCTCACAGGGTGTCTCTGGAAACACCATATATTTT
CASSTSQGVSGNTIYF
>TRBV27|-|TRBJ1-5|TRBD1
TGTGCCAGCAGTTTATTGCAGGGGGATCAGCCCCAGCATTTT
CASSLLQGDQPQHF
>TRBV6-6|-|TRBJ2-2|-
TGTGCCAGCAGTTACGGCGGCACCGGGGAGCTGTTTTTT
CASSYGGTGELFF
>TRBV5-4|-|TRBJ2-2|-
TGTGCCAGCAGCTTTGAGGTCAACACCGGGGAGCTGTTTTTT
CASSFEVNTGELFF
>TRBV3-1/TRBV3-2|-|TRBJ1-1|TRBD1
TGTGCTAGCAGCCCCCGGGACAGGGGACGTGCGGCTGAAGCTTTCTTT
CASSPRDRGRAAEAFF
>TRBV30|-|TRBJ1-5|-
TGTGCCTGGAGTAGGGGTCAGGGGTACCATCAGCCCCAGCATTTT
CAWSRGQGYHQPQHF
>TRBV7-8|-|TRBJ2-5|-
TGTGCCAGCAGCTTAGGTATAGCAAGGCCAGGGGACTTC
CASSLGIARPGDF
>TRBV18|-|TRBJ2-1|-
TGTGCCAGCTCACCACCCGGCAGGCAAAGTGAGCAGTTCTTC
CASSPPGRQSEQFF
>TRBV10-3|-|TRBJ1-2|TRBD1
TGTGCCATCAGTGAGTTGAAAGGCCGGACAGGGGGGCCCTATGGCTACACCTTC
CAISELKGRTGGPYGYTF
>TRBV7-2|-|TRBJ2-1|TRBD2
TGTGCCAGCAGCTTAGCGCGGGGGGGCCGCAATGAGCAGTTCTTC
CASSLARGGRNEQFF
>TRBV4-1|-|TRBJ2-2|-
TGCGCCAGCAGCCAAGTGACTATGGCGAACACCGGGGAGCTGTTTTTT
CASSQVTMANTGELFF
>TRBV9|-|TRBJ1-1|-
TGTGCCAGCAGCGTAGTCTTATCGAACACTGAAGCTTTCTTT
CASSVVLSNTEAFF
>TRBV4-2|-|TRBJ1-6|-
TGTGCCAGCAGCCAAGACCCTGGGTGGGGAGGTTCACCCCTCCACTTT
CASSQDPGWGGSPLHF
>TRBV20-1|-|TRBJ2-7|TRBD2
TGCAGTGCTAGTGAACTTCCCGGGACTAGCGCCTACGAGCAGTACTTC
CSASELPGTSAYEQYF
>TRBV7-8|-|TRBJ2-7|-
TGTGCCAGCAGCTTAGTGGGGAGGGAGGGGGTCGAGCAGTACTTC
CASSLVGREGVEQYF
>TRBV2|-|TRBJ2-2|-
TGTGCCAGCATCAAGGACAGCGGGGCTAACACCGGGGAGCTGTTTTTT
CASIKDSGANTGELFF
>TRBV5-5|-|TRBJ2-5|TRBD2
TGTGCCAGCAGCTTGGCACTAGCGGTCCAAGAGACCCAGTACTTC
CASSLALAVQETQYF
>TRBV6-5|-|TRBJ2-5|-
TGTGCCGGCTCAGGACAGAAAGAGACCCAGTACTTC
CAGSGQKETQYF
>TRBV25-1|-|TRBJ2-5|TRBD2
TGTGCCAGCAGCCCGGGGGGGCAATTTGGGGAGACCCAGTACTTC
CASSPGGQFGETQYF
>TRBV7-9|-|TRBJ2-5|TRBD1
TGTGCCAGCAGCTTAGGAGGGGGCGGAGAGACCCAGTACTTC
CASSLGGGGETQYF
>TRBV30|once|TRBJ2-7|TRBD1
TGTGCCTGGAGTACCCGCCTGACAGGGGGATACTACGAGCAGTACTTC
CAWSTRLTGGYYEQYF
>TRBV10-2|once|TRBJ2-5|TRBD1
TGCGCCAGCAGTGTCGCAGGGGGCTTGGAGACCCAGTACTTC
CASSVAGGLETQYF
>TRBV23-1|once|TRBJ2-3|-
TGCGCCAGCAGTCAGCCCGACAGGAGAAGTACCTATACGCAGTATTTT
CASSQPDRRSTYTQYF
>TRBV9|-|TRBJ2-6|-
TGTGCCAGCAGCGCTCGGGGGGCAGGGGCGCGTTCTGGGGCCAACGTCCTGACTTTC
CASSARGAGARSGANVLTF
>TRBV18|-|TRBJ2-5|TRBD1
TGTGCCAGCTCACCACGTTCCGGAGGACAGGGAAAAGAGACCCAGTACTTC
CASSPRSGGQGKETQYF
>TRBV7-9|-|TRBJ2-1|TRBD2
TGTGCCAGCATCTTTAGCGGGGGGGCCTACAATGAGCAGTTCTTC
CASIFSGGAYNEQFF
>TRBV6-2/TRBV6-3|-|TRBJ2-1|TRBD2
TGTGCCAGCAGTTACAGAGCGGGGGCGGCCTACAATGAGCAGTTCTTC
CASSYRAGAAYNEQFF
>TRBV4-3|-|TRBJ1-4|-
TGCGCCAGCAGCCAAGATCCGGTTACGGGGAGACTGTTTTTT
CASSQDPVTGRLFF
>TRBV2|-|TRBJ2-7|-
TGTGCCAGCCTAGAACCAGGACAGACCTACGAGCAGTACTTC
CASLEPGQTYEQYF
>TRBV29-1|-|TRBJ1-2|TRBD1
TGCAGCGTTCCCAGACAGGGTAACTATGGCTACACCTTC
CSVPRQGNYGYTF
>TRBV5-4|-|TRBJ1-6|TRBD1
TGTGCCAGCAGCTCCGACAGGGGGGTATCACCCCTCCACTTT
CASSSDRGVSPLHF
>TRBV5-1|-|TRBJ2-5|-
TGCGCCAGCAGCTTGCGGACATACCAAGAGACCCAGTACTTC
CASSLRTYQETQYF
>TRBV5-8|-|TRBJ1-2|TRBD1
TGTGCCAGCAGCTTGCCAGGGGGCGACTATGGCTACACCTTC
CASSLPGGDYGYTF
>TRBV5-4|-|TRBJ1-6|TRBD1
TGTGCCGGAGCGAAGGGACAGGGAGTTTCACCCCTCCACTTT
CAGAKGQGVSPLHF
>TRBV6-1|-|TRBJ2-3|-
TGTGCCAGCAGTGAAACAGGGAACGCGAATACGCAGTATTTT
CASSETGNANTQYF
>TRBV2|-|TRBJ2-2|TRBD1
TGTGCCAGTACGGGACAGTCGAACACCGGGGAGCTGTTTTTT
CASTGQSNTGELFF
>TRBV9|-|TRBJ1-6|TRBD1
TGTGCCAGCAGCTTGGCAGGGGGCGATTCACCCCTCCACTTT
CASSLAGGDSPLHF
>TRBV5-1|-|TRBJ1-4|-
TGCGCCAGCAGCTTACAGGGAAATTCTGATGAAAAACTGTTTTTT
CASSLQGNSDEKLFF
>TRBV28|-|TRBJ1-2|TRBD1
TGTGCCAGTGGGGGGCAGGGGGCATTTGGCTACACCTTC
CASGGQGAFGYTF
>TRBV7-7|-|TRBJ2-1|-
TGTGCTAGCAGCGTTAATTGGCAGGACTACAATGAGCAGTTCTTC
CASSVNWQDYNEQFF
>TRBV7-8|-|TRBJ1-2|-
TGTGCCAGCAGCCCCTTCCGGACAGCTAATAACTATGGCTACACCTTC
CASSPFRTANNYGYTF
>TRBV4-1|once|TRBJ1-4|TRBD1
TGCGCCAGCAGCCAAGTAATCGGGACAGTTAATGAAAAACTGTTTTTT
CASSQVIGTVNEKLFF
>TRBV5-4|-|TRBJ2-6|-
TGTGCCAGCAGCTTGGGTTCCCCAGGGTCCGCCTCTGGGGCCAACGTCCTGACTTTC
CASSLGSPGSASGANVLTF
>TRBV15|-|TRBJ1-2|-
TGTGCCACCAGCTCGCCACCTATCCTACATGGCTACACCTTC
CATSSPPILHGYTF
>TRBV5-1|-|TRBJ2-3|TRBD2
TGCGCCAGCAGCTTGGGAGTAGCGGGGATGAGGCGTAGCACAGATACGCAGTATTTT
CASSLGVAGMRRSTDTQYF
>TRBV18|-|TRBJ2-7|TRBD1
TGTGCCAGCTCACCACCGGACAGGGGTCATGCCTACGAGCAGTACTTC
CASSPPDRGHAYEQYF
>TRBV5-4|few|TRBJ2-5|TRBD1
TGTGCCAGCAGCTTACCTCCGGGACAGGGACTAGAGACCCAGTACTTC
CASSLPPGQGLETQYF
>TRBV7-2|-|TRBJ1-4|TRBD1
TGTGCCAGCAGCTTTACAGGGGTGGGAGAAAAACTGTTTTTT
CASSFTGVGEKLFF
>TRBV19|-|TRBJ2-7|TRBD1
TGTGCCAGTAGTACCGGGACAGGGGACTACGAGCAGTACTTC
CASSTGTGDYEQYF